This TCR beta chain was sequenced during a study of cytomegalovirus exposure and HLA in healthy donors. Germline lookup yields CDR1 SGHDN and CDR2 FVKESK. This CDR3 comprises 19 residues. Trimming left V 8 bases short and J 2 bases short, with 25 bases between. Findings of the study overall: There were 150 or so TCR beta chains listed as cytomegalovirus-associated. The classifier was said to identify cytomegalovirus status with high specificity and sensitivity.

Assay used: immunoSEQ multiplex PCR; TCRdb lists only in-frame clones, some missing. Of about 220,000 clones listed, 65% to 85% are singletons. About this clone itself: The antigen is undetermined.

J is TRBJ2-6 and V is TRBV14; perhaps D is TRBD1 or TRBD2 (6 bases each). The receptor comes from a woman between 25 and 40 years old in good health and CMV-seropositive. What was sequenced was PBMCs. DNA of the CDR3: TGTGCCAGCGGAGAGACCTTAGGGGGGTTGGTGGCTGGGGCCAACGTCCTGACTTTC. It encodes CASGETLGGLVAGANVLTF.